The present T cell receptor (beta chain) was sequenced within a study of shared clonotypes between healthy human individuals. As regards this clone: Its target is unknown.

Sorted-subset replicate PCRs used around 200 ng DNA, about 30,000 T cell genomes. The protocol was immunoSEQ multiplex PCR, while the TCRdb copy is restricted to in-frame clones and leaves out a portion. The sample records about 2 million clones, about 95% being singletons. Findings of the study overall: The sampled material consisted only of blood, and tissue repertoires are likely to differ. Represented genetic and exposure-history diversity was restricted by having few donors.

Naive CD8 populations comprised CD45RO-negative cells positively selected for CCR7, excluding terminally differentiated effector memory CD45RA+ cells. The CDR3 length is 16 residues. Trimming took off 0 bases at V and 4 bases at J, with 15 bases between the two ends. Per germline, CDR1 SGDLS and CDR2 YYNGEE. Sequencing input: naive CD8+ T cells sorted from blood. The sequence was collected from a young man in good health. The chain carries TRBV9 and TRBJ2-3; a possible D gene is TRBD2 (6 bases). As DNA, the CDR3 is TGTGCCAGCAGCGTAGGGCTAGCGAGTGCCGCAGATACGCAGTATTTT. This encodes CASSVGLASAADTQYF.